The clone carrying this T cell receptor (beta chain) was counted many times. Its antigen is undetermined. Germline CDR1 and CDR2: DFQATT and SNEGSKA (reference sequence). CDR3 size: 15 residues. V lost 3 bases to trimming and J lost 4 bases, with 18 bases between them. This entry belongs to a study of response to subunit inactivated influenza vaccine. TCRdb recomputed calls from the RT-PCR reads with MiXCR, one row per CDR3 protein. Here the sample spans about 300,000 distinct CDR3 sequences, 20% to 25% being singletons. Overall study results and limits: Authors suggested seasonal influenza vaccinations each recruit few new T cells.

This sequence originates from a man between 50 and 69 years old who received an inactivated influenza vaccine. The V and J genes are TRBV20-1 and TRBJ1-2; no clear D gene. Source: PBMCs from blood, taken about 20 months after vaccination. The CDR3 protein is CSARPMLGAGYGYTF. The DNA for the CDR3 is TGCAGTGCTAGGCCCATGCTGGGCGCGGGCTATGGCTACACCTTC.